These T cell receptor beta chains were read from a single sample in a study of blood T cell repertoires in COVID-19. TCRdb's table, derived via immunoSEQ multiplex PCR, lists solely in-frame clones and lacks some. This table holds over 400,000 clones, 85% to 90% found once. The source material was peripheral blood. These receptors all come from a woman in her fifties or sixties with COVID-19, enrolled during active disease. Each CDR3 is given without its conserved first and last residue.

V gene: TRBV30; J gene: TRBJ1-6; CDR3 protein: AWAEGGASVNSPLH
V gene: TRBV5-6; J gene: TRBJ1-1; CDR3 protein: ASSLWQGNTEAF
V gene: TRBV7-9; J gene: TRBJ1-1; CDR3 protein: ASSLDGTNTEAF
V gene: TRBV3-1/TRBV3-2; J gene: TRBJ1-2; CDR3 protein: ASSQGIPAGGYT
V gene: TRBV6-5; J gene: TRBJ1-2; CDR3 protein: ASSLGLAF
V gene: TRBV3-1/TRBV3-2; J gene: TRBJ2-1; CDR3 protein: ASSRFDGLAGGYNEQF
V gene: TRBV4-1; J gene: TRBJ1-4; CDR3 protein: ASSQDPDEKLF
V gene: TRBV11-3; J gene: TRBJ2-1; CDR3 protein: ASSSQGDEQF
V gene: TRBV3-1/TRBV3-2; J gene: TRBJ2-5; CDR3 protein: ASSQASGGGETQY
V gene: TRBV10-3; J gene: TRBJ2-7; CDR3 protein: AISWDRDYEQY
V gene: TRBV18; J gene: TRBJ1-6; CDR3 protein: ASSPTGDLYNSPLH
V gene: TRBV7-2; J gene: TRBJ2-5; CDR3 protein: ASSLEASGGASRETQY
V gene: TRBV9; J gene: TRBJ1-2; CDR3 protein: ASSVEVTGALDYGYT
V gene: TRBV5-1; J gene: TRBJ2-1; CDR3 protein: ASGPGAREQF
V gene: TRBV7-9; J gene: TRBJ1-1; CDR3 protein: ASSKYDTGGTEAF
V gene: TRBV3-1/TRBV3-2; J gene: TRBJ1-5; CDR3 protein: ASSQLSEPQH
V gene: TRBV6-6; J gene: TRBJ1-1; CDR3 protein: ASSYTGDTEAF
V gene: TRBV5-6; J gene: TRBJ2-1; CDR3 protein: ASSFPSVFSYNEQF
V gene: TRBV5-4; J gene: TRBJ2-3; CDR3 protein: ASSVLAGTTDTQY
V gene: TRBV3-1/TRBV3-2; J gene: TRBJ1-1; CDR3 protein: ASSQDPTDTEAF
V gene: TRBV6-5; J gene: TRBJ1-1; CDR3 protein: ASSRTGGGTEAF
V gene: TRBV11-1; J gene: TRBJ1-3; CDR3 protein: ASSFDGSRRNTIY
V gene: TRBV29-1; J gene: TRBJ2-2; CDR3 protein: SVNRDRDTGELF
V gene: TRBV6-5; J gene: TRBJ1-3; CDR3 protein: ASGKMGRDTIY
V gene: TRBV29-1; J gene: TRBJ2-2; CDR3 protein: SGGDMRGELF
V gene: TRBV19; J gene: TRBJ2-7; CDR3 protein: ASSIDPRQPTTVREQY
V gene: TRBV11-2; J gene: TRBJ2-3; CDR3 protein: ASSGPLWGRINTDTQY